This T cell receptor (beta chain) derives from a study of neurological immune-mediated disorders. V was pared by 1 base and J by 8 bases, with 21 bases between. Germline V lookup: CDR1 SGHRS, CDR2 YFSETQ. The CDR3 has 16 amino acids. Study results and limitations: There was no clinical or MRI feature that was associated with the multiple sclerosis repertoire cluster. CDR3 amino acid sequences of expanded clones were not shared across subjects, a result suggesting private repertoires in all groups. When the repertoires were sorted by phylogenetic grouping, those of 18 of 34 multiple sclerosis patients ended up in one related-CDR3 cluster, a possible signature.

In its sample, this clonotype was seen many times. Its matching antigen is unknown. From 2 million PBMCs stored at -80 C, the unsorted libraries were generated. TCRdb called the 5' RACE reads again in MiXCR, with one record for every CDR3 protein. The sample yields roughly 120,000 distinct CDR3 sequences, 3.2% seen once. Sequencing was performed on PBMCs. The genes are TRBV5-1 and TRBJ1-2, with D hard to call. This sequence was found in a woman younger than 45 with multiple sclerosis. CDR3 nucleotides: TGCGCCAGCAGCTTGCAGGCGTCCCCCGGAGTGGGGGGCTACACCTTC. This gives the protein CASSLQASPGVGGYTF.